The clone carrying this T cell receptor (beta chain) was detected only a few times. These data belong to a study of blood T cell repertoires in COVID-19. Repertoires were generated with immunoSEQ multiplex PCR, while TCRdb's copy carries only in-frame clones and drops some. Of about 190,000 clones detected, 79% appear once; the ten largest clones hold around 16%. The CDR3 is 17 residues long. Germline V gene data show CDR1 as SGHRS and CDR2 as YFSETQ. The J segment lost 4 bases and the V segment lost 3 bases, leaving 7 bases of the junction unmatched. Sequenced material: peripheral blood. The receptor comes from a man aged 60 to 69 with active or convalescent COVID-19. The chain carries TRBV5-1 and TRBJ2-5; 15 positions agree with TRBD2. This chain's CDR3 is CASSWGRTSGRGETQYF. DNA for the CDR3: TGCGCCAGCAGCTGGGGTCGGACTAGCGGGAGGGGAGAGACCCAGTACTTC. The full variable domain, with the rest looked up from reference TRBV5-1 and TRBJ2-5, is KAGVTQTPRYLIKTRGQQVTLSCSPISGHRSVSWYQQTPGQGLQFLFEYFSETQRNKGNFPGRFSGRQFSNSRSEMNVSTLELGDSALYLCASSWGRTSGRGETQYFGPGTRLLVL.